One T cell receptor beta chain is described in this entry. Trimming took 6 bases from V and 7 from J, leaving 16 bases between them. The V gene's germline CDR1 is KGHSH and CDR2 LQKENI. The CDR3 runs to 13 residues. TCRdb redid the calling of the RT-PCR reads with MiXCR, one entry per CDR3 protein. In the table there are some 960,000 distinct CDR3 sequences, more than 15% of which are singletons. The data were taken from a study of patients and donors after allogeneic stem cell transplantation. The V gene is TRBV18, the J gene TRBJ2-7; perhaps TRBD1 as D (6 bases). The sequencing input was blood, either unsorted or a sorted T cell fraction (not recorded which). This receptor was identified in a human donor who was either an allogeneic HSCT recipient or a stem cell or donor lymphocyte infusion donor (not recorded which). It is not recorded whose cells these are; they may come from a transplant donor. CDR3 sequence reads: CASSLQGWKEQYF. CDR3 in DNA: TGTGCCAGCTCTCTACAGGGTTGGAAAGAGCAGTACTTC.